The 8 T cell receptor beta chains listed next were all sequenced from one sample in a study of radiotherapy plus CTLA-4 blockade in lung cancer. Clones were read by immunoSEQ multiplex PCR, and TCRdb kept only the in-frame ones, dropping some. The data contain around 44,000 clones, around 88% of them singletons. The starting material was peripheral blood, obtained from a patient treated with radiotherapy plus ipilimumab. The source is a human donor with non-small cell lung cancer that progressed on radiotherapy plus ipilimumab. Some clones in this sample may be carry-over from other donors' samples.

This clone was detected once. The chain employs TRBV5-4 and TRBJ2-5; possibly TRBD1 for D (6 bases). The CDR3 loop spans 13 amino acids. Trimming removed 1 base at V and 5 bases at J, with 9 bases between. In germline, CDR1 is SGHNT, CDR2 YYREEE (reference sequence). The CDR3 reads CASSLWTVETQYF. The CDR3 DNA reads as TGTGCCAGCAGCTTGTGGACAGTCGAGACCCAGTACTTC.

The CDR3 loop reads CASSRVYQRPGTGQETQYF. In DNA form, the CDR3 reads TGTGCCAGTAGTAGGGTATACCAAAGACCCGGGACAGGGCAAGAGACCCAGTACTTC. V and J are TRBV19 and TRBJ2-5; 9 positions match TRBD1. Unmatched junction bases numbered 17, after V lost 4 bases and J lost 2 bases. The germline CDR1 and CDR2 sequences are LNHDA and SQIVND (reference sequence). The CDR3 has 19 amino acids.

This clone was found once. The chain joins TRBV7-3 to TRBJ2-1, with 12 nucleotides matching TRBD2. Germline assignment: CDR1 SGHTA and CDR2 FQGTGA. The V gene end was trimmed by 1 base and the J gene end by 10 bases; junction bases not matched to a gene: 11. This CDR3 is built from 17 residues. CDR3 coding DNA: TGTGCCAGCAGCTTAATGGTCGGGGCTAGCGGGGGGGCCGAGCAGTTCTTC. It translates to CASSLMVGASGGAEQFF.

V is TRBV19 and J is TRBJ2-1, with 8 bases aligning to TRBD1. The germline V gene encodes CDR1 LNHDA and CDR2 SQIVND (reference sequence). CDR3 size: 16 residues. The ends lost 6 bases at V and 0 bases at J; junction bases unmatched: 7. CDR3 bases: TGTGCCAGTAGCCGACGGGACAGGAGCTCCTACAATGAGCAGTTCTTC. Translated: CASSRRDRSSYNEQFF.

The chain couples TRBV7-2 to TRBJ2-3; a possible D gene is TRBD2 (6 bases). Germline V lookup: CDR1 SGHTA, CDR2 FQGNSA. The CDR3 contains 15 residues. V was shortened by 2 bases and J by 4 bases, with 13 bases between the two germline ends. In nucleotides, the CDR3 is TGTGCCAGCAGCTTATCCGGGACTCCTCCAGATACGCAGTATTTT. Translating it yields CASSLSGTPPDTQYF.

The chain employs TRBV15 and TRBJ1-2; the match to TRBD1 covers 8 bases. The CDR3 length is 16 residues. J gave up 1 base and V 5 bases, and 9 bases lay outside the gene matches. Germline values: CDR1 LNHNV, CDR2 YYDKDF (reference sequence). The CDR3 protein is CATSGRTGLDNYGYTF. CDR3 nucleotides: TGTGCCACCAGCGGCCGGACAGGGTTAGATAACTATGGCTACACCTTC.

The rearrangement joins TRBV27 to TRBJ2-5; TRBD1 might be the D (5 bases). Trimming pared 0 bases from V and 5 bases from J, leaving 16 bases between. Per germline, CDR1 MNHEY and CDR2 SMNVEV (reference sequence). The CDR3 contains 16 residues. DNA for the CDR3: TGTGCCAGCAGTTTATCTGGGCAGGGAAGGCGGGAGACCCAGTACTTC. Its translation is CASSLSGQGRRETQYF.

The gene calls are TRBV9 and TRBJ2-7, with TRBD2 as a possible D gene (6 bases). Per the germline V gene, CDR1 is SGDLS and CDR2 is YYNGEE. Trimming stripped 4 bases from V and 6 bases from J, with 26 bases between. The CDR3 loop spans 17 amino acids. CDR3 nucleotides: TGTGCCAGCAGCCGCCGAGGGATGTGGGGGGAATTGAGCGAGCAGTACTTC. This gives the protein CASSRRGMWGELSEQYF.